Listed below are T cell receptor beta chains from one sample, sequenced in a study of T cells in localized non-small cell lung cancer. Profiled with immunoSEQ multiplex PCR; TCRdb holds only in-frame clones, not every one. This repertoire shows some 1,300 clones, approximately 30% found once; its top ten account for roughly 12%. The sequenced sample was normal lung tissue next to the tumor, obtained before any cancer treatment. All receptors come from a male donor older than 55 with stage I squamous cell lung carcinoma. The conserved cysteine and the conserved F or W are not part of the CDR3 here.

cdr3_length,v_call,cdr3_aa
13,TRBV11-3,ASSPKGDSTDTQY
14,TRBV19,ASSITLGGGVETQY
16,TRBV6-8,ASRMGRQGTNSNQPQH
16,TRBV11-3,ASSWIPGLGPAADTQY
12,TRBV11-3,ASSLGEANTEAF
15,TRBV5-1,ASSSSYGRRNTGELF
12,TRBV18,ASSPGQEQEKLF
14,TRBV11-3,ASRWTSGGPGETQY
14,TRBV11-3,ASSFWGSGVPTEAF
12,TRBV11-3,ASSPLRQGAEAF
10,TRBV6-8,ASMSTGTGYT
12,TRBV5-1,ASSLAGGGTEAF
13,TRBV30,AWSVPGNTGNTIY
13,TRBV29-1,SVEGQGTTNYGYT
12,TRBV6-8,ASSYSGIGYGYT
11,TRBV29-1,SVEDRGSYEQY
15,TRBV30,ASLPGQGSMNTGELF
14,TRBV19,ASSPRQGNSNQPQH
11,TRBV19,ASNPTGQEKLF
13,TRBV30,AWSAQDRVTDTQY
10,TRBV29-1,SVQTGVGWAF
13,TRBV19,ASSGRPRNTGELF
13,TRBV11-3,ASSPDPSTNEKLF
12,TRBV19,ASSRQREYNEQF
13,TRBV11-3,ASSLNRASTDTQY
13,TRBV28,ASNSGGAGGREQY
15,TRBV15,ATSSLMGLRGSYEQY
15,TRBV19,ASLGGSSLGTNEKLF
11,TRBV25-1,ASSPLDRNGYT
12,TRBV30,ASFYVAGEGTQY
12,TRBV6-8,ASRTSGGTDTQY
11,TRBV19,ASSIEGNQPQH
12,TRBV30,AWSAGQDNSPLH
13,TRBV9,ASSVAGRMNTEAF
17,TRBV6-8,ASSLGASGGFSSYNEQF
13,TRBV28,ASSLSGQAGASAF
15,TRBV6-8,ASSKHAGTENYNEQF
12,TRBV25-1,ASSEYDRPYGYT
12,TRBV6-8,ASSRAGGSYEQY